This TCR beta chain was found in a study of CD8+ T cells in alopecia areata. CDR3 length: 14 amino acids. V lost 3 bases, J lost 7 bases, and 3 bases stayed unmatched. About this clone itself: No antigen is known for it.

Treatment denoted: oral pan-JAK inhibitor, 5-10 mg twice daily. CD4+ and CD8+ T cells were sorted from PBMCs. The study's findings and limits: Persistence of many expanded lesional clones was seen in scalp and blood during tofacitinib. Tofacitinib yielded significantly lower scalp clonality and fewer expanded CD8+ clones among the top 100. TCRs were shared less clearly across patients than in mice, possibly for HLA-related reasons.

Isolated RNA was reverse transcribed into cDNA used as the sequencing template. Repertoires were generated with immunoSEQ multiplex PCR, while TCRdb's copy carries only in-frame clones and drops some. Of some 170,000 clones listed, 58% are singletons. This chain joins TRBV23-1 and TRBJ1-6; 7 bases are shared with TRBD1. TRBV23-1 qualifies as an ORF whose function is uncertain. The receptor was derived from a human donor with alopecia areata. Sequencing was performed on CD4+ T cells sorted from blood, taken at roughly week 55, from a patient treated with tofacitinib. In nucleotides, the CDR3 is TGCGCCAGCAGTCAGTACAGGGGAAATTCACCCCTCCACTTT. It is translated as CASSQYRGNSPLHF.